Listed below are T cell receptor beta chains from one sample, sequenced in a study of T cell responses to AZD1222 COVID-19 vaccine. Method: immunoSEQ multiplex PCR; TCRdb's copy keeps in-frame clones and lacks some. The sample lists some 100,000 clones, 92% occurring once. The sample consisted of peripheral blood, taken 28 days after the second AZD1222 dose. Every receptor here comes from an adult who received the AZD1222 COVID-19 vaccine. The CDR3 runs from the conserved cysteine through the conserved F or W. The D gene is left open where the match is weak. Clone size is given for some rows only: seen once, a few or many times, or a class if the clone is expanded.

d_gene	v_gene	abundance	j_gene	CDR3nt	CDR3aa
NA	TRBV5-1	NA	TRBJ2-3	TGCGCCAGCAGCTTGAGCACAGATACGCAGTATTTT	CASSLSTDTQYF
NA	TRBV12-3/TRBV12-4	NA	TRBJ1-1	TGTGCCAGCGGGGGGACGGGGACTGAAGCTTTCTTT	CASGGTGTEAFF
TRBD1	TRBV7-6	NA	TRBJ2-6	TGTGCCAGCAGCTTAACAGGGGGCTCTGGGGCCAACGTCCTGACTTTC	CASSLTGGSGANVLTF
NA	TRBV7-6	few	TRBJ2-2	TGTGCCAGCAGCTTAGCGGGTGGGGAGATCACCGGGGAGCTGTTTTTT	CASSLAGGEITGELFF
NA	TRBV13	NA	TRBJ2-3	TGTGCCAGCAGCCCCCCACCCCGGGGGCCGGGGACAGATACGCAGTATTTT	CASSPPPRGPGTDTQYF
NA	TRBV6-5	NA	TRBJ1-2	TGTGCCAGCAGCTTTCTTCATTATGGCTACACCTTC	CASSFLHYGYTF
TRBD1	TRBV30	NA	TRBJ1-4	TGTGCCTTAACCCGGCGGCAGGGGGGGAATGAAAAACTGTTTTTT	CALTRRQGGNEKLFF
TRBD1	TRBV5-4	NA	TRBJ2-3	TGTGCCAGCAGTCCGGGACAGGGTGTCCTAGGCAGGTCAGATACGCAGTATTTT	CASSPGQGVLGRSDTQYF
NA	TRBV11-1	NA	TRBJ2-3	TGTGCCAGCAGCTTACGGTTAAGAAGCACAGATACGCAGTATTTT	CASSLRLRSTDTQYF
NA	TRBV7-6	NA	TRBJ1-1	TGTGCCAGCAGCGGACAAACGACTGAAGCTTTCTTT	CASSGQTTEAFF
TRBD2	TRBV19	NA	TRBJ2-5	TGTGCCAGTAGTATTAGACGGGGGGTCCAAGAGACCCAGTACTTC	CASSIRRGVQETQYF
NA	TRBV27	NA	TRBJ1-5	TGTGCCAGCAGTTTAGCCAACAGGGCTGAACAGCCCCAGCATTTT	CASSLANRAEQPQHF
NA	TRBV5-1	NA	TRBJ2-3	TGCGCCAGCAGCCCTAGGGCGGGCCAGATCACAGATACGCAGTATTTT	CASSPRAGQITDTQYF
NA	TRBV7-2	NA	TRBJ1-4	TGTGCCAGCAGCTTACCGGGACTGCAGGGTGAAAAACTGTTTTTT	CASSLPGLQGEKLFF
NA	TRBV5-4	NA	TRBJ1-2	TGTGCCAGCAGCTTGGGGGTAGCGTCAGGGCTCTTTTCCTTC	CASSLGVASGLFSF
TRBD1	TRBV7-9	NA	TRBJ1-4	TGTGCCAGCAGCTTAGGCGACAGGGTTAATGAAAAACTGTTTTTT	CASSLGDRVNEKLFF
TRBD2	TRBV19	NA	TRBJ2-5	TGTGCCACCAGCGGGGGGGGCCAAGAGACCCAGTACTTC	CATSGGGQETQYF
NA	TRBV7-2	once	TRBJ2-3	TGTGCCAGCAGCTTAGTGGGGAGTCTGCCAGATACGCAGTATTTT	CASSLVGSLPDTQYF
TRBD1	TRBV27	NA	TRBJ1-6	TGTGCCAGCAGTCCCCGGACAGGGGCTGTGTATAATTCACCCCTCCACTTT	CASSPRTGAVYNSPLHF
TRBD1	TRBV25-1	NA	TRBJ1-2	TGTGCCAGCAGGGGGACAGGGTTATCGTATGGCTACACCTTC	CASRGTGLSYGYTF
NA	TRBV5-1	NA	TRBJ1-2	TGCGCCAGCAGCTTGGGCTCCCCGGGGGTCTATGGCTACACCTTC	CASSLGSPGVYGYTF
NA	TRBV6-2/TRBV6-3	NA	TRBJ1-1	TGTGCCAGCAGTTATACAGTTGGGGCTGAAGCTTTCTTT	CASSYTVGAEAFF
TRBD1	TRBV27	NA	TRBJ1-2	TGTGCCAGCAGGTCAGGGGGGACTAACTATGGCTACACCTTC	CASRSGGTNYGYTF
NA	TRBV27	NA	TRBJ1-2	TGTGCCAGCAGTTTAAGGGGGACTAACTATGGCTACACCTTC	CASSLRGTNYGYTF
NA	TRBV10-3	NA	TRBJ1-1	TGTGCCATCAGGGAGGGCACTGAAGCTTTCTTT	CAIREGTEAFF
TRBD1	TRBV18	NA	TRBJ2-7	TGTGCCAGCTCACCCGGACAGGGAGTCTACTACGAGCAGTACTTC	CASSPGQGVYYEQYF
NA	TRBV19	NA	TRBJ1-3	TGTGCCAGCGGTGAGAACGGAAACACCATATATTTT	CASGENGNTIYF
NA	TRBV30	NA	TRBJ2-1	TGTGCCTGGAGTTTAAGGAGCAGGGATGAGCAGTTCTTC	CAWSLRSRDEQFF